This TCR beta chain was sequenced during a study of blood T cell repertoires in COVID-19. Whole-study context: PBMCs, B-cell-depleted T cells, or T cells provided the cDNA or gDNA that made up the material.

Using immunoSEQ multiplex PCR, the repertoire was profiled, and TCRdb retains in-frame clones only, with some absent. The sample carries roughly 45,000 clones, roughly nine tenths recorded once. Germline V gives CDR1 SGHTA, CDR2 FQGNSA. With V trimmed by 6 bases and J by 0 bases, 7 bases remained unmatched. The CDR3 has 15 residues. The chain couples TRBV7-2 to TRBJ2-7, with TRBD2 matching 8 bases. The sequenced sample was peripheral blood. The receptor was isolated from a man aged 70-80 years with active COVID-19. CDR3 residues: CASRELAVNSYEQYF. CDR3 in DNA: TGTGCCAGCAGAGAACTAGCGGTAAACTCCTACGAGCAGTACTTC.